This passage covers 14 T cell receptor beta chains from one sample sequenced in a study of cytomegalovirus exposure and HLA in healthy donors. PCR primers comprised 60 Vbeta and 13 Jbeta primers. Data came from immunoSEQ multiplex PCR; TCRdb stores just in-frame clones and leaves some out. The sample has about 120,000 clones; 65% to 85% are singletons. Sequenced material: PBMCs. These receptors all come from a middle-aged woman in good health and CMV-seropositive.

The V gene is TRBV7-3, the J gene TRBJ1-1; D remains ambiguous. The V end was cut by 5 bases, the J end by 6 bases, with 13 bases between. The CDR3 covers 13 residues. From germline, CDR1 is SGHTA and CDR2 FQGTGA. This chain's CDR3 is CASSISVSAEAFF. The CDR3 DNA follows: TGTGCCAGCAGCATAAGTGTGTCCGCTGAAGCTTTCTTT. Supplemented by reference TRBV7-3 and TRBJ1-1, the full variable domain reads GAGVSQTPSNKVTEKGKYVELRCDPISGHTALYWYRQSLGQGPEFLIYFQGTGAADDSGLPNDRFFAVRPEGSVSTLKIQRTERGDSAVYLCASSISVSAEAFFGQGTRLTVV.

CDR3 in DNA: TGTGCCAGCAGCGGATGGGGAAGGGGGAATGAGCAGTTCTTC. This codes for CASSGWGRGNEQFF. V is TRBV7-9 and J is TRBJ2-1, with D tentatively TRBD1 (6 bases). CDR3 length: 14 amino acids. Trimming cost V 5 bases and J 7 bases, with 15 bases left between them. CDR1 and CDR2 (germline): SEHNR, FQNEAQ (reference sequence).

Only one count was recorded for this clone. J is TRBJ1-5 and V is TRBV28; TRBD1 might be the D (5 bases). The CDR3 length is 15 residues. CDR1 is MDHEN, CDR2 SYDVKM, per germline. Trimming pared 4 bases from V and 4 bases from J, leaving 14 bases between. The CDR3 here is CASSSSDSLNQPQHF. DNA of the CDR3: TGTGCCAGCAGTTCAAGCGACAGCCTAAATCAGCCCCAGCATTTT. Based on the CDR3 plus reference TRBV28 and TRBJ1-5, the full variable domain is DVKVTQSSRYLVKRTGEKVFLECVQDMDHENMFWYRQDPGLGLRLIYFSYDVKMKEKGDIPEGYSVSREKKERFSLILESASTNQTSMYLCASSSSDSLNQPQHFGDGTRLSIL.

The genes are TRBV5-6 and TRBJ1-5; 9 positions agree with TRBD1. Unmatched junction bases numbered 7, after V lost 4 bases and J lost 5 bases. The germline V gene has CDR1 SGHDT and CDR2 YYEEEE. The CDR3 extends over 15 amino acids. The DNA of the CDR3 is TGTGCCAGCAGCCAGACAGGGGGATCGTATCAGCCCCAGCATTTT. Translated, it gives CASSQTGGSYQPQHF.

This clone showed up just a few times. V gene TRBV5-4 combines with J gene TRBJ1-4, with D tentatively TRBD1 (6 bases). Germline CDR1 reads SGHNT; CDR2 reads YYREEE (reference sequence). V lost 0 bases and J 8 bases, leaving 11 bases between the germline ends. The CDR3 runs 14 residues. CDR3 nucleotide sequence: TGTGCCAGCAGCTTGGGAGGGGGTCGGGAAAAACTGTTTTTT. Translating gives CASSLGGGREKLFF.

This clone occurred a few times. The V and J genes are TRBV25-1 and TRBJ2-5, with TRBD2 matching 9 bases. This CDR3 is built from 13 residues. Germline CDR1 reads MGHDK; CDR2 reads SYGVNS. Germline trimming cut 8 bases from V and 2 bases from J; bases unmatched to any gene: 3. The DNA for the CDR3 is TGTGCCAGCGGACTAGCGAATCAAGAGACCCAGTACTTC. This encodes CASGLANQETQYF.

This clone has only a few counts. The J gene is TRBJ2-7, the V gene TRBV30; TRBD1 agrees at 10 bases. J gave up 6 bases and V 1 base, and 9 bases lay outside the gene matches. This CDR3 has 15 amino acids. Germline V gene sequence: CDR1 GTSNPN, CDR2 SVGIG (reference sequence). The CDR3 loop reads CAWSAGDRGYVEQYF. Written as DNA, the CDR3 is TGTGCCTGGAGTGCGGGGGACAGGGGTTACGTCGAGCAGTACTTC.

This clone turned up a few times. The J gene is TRBJ2-5, the V gene TRBV5-1; TRBD2 aligns across 7 bases. Germline V gene lookup returns CDR1 SGHRS and CDR2 YFSETQ. The CDR3 consists of 16 residues. J was trimmed by 1 base and V by 3 bases; bases with no gene match: 9. The chain's CDR3 is CASSSGTIAGQETQYF. In DNA form, the CDR3 reads TGCGCCAGCAGCTCCGGAACCATAGCGGGCCAAGAGACCCAGTACTTC.

The V call is TRBV7-6, the J call TRBJ2-7; 10 bases align to TRBD1. From germline, CDR1 is SGHVS and CDR2 FNYEAQ. V lost 5 bases to trimming and J lost 6 bases; unmatched junction nucleotides: 10. CDR3 length: 15 residues. CDR3 nucleotides: TGTGCCAGCAGCGCGACGACAGGGGGCGGAGGCGAGCAGTACTTC. Its protein product is CASSATTGGGGEQYF.

The V gene is TRBV28, the J gene TRBJ2-7, with D possibly TRBD2 on 6 matching bases. This CDR3 has 14 amino acids. Germline assignment: CDR1 MDHEN and CDR2 SYDVKM. V was shortened by 4 bases and J by 2 bases, with 12 bases between the two germline ends. CDR3 nucleotide sequence: TGTGCCAGCAGTTCCCCGGGCGGGACCTACGAGCAGTACTTC. The encoded protein is CASSSPGGTYEQYF.

J is TRBJ2-1 and V is TRBV25-1; 8 bases align to TRBD1. V shed 6 bases, J shed 5 bases, and the junction held 3 bases outside the gene matches. The V gene's germline CDR1 is MGHDK and CDR2 SYGVNS. The CDR3 contains 13 residues. CDR3 amino acids: CASSGTGNNEQFF. CDR3 coding DNA: TGTGCCAGCAGCGGGACAGGTAACAATGAGCAGTTCTTC.

The chain joins TRBV7-2 to TRBJ2-1; 7 nucleotides align to TRBD2. V lost 4 bases, J lost 6 bases, and 9 bases stayed unmatched. The CDR3 spans 15 residues. CDR1 is SGHTA, CDR2 FQGNSA, per germline. The CDR3 region has the DNA TGTGCCAGCAGCTCCGGGACGACGGGGGGCAATGAGCAGTTCTTC. Translated, it gives CASSSGTTGGNEQFF.

The chain links TRBV10-1 to TRBJ2-2, with 7 bases lining up with TRBD1. The CDR3 has 15 amino acids. The J segment lost 4 bases and the V segment lost 9 bases, leaving 11 bases of the junction unmatched. Germline CDR1 WNHNN, CDR2 SYGVQD (reference sequence). Here the CDR3 DNA reads TGCGCCAGTAAATCCAACAGGGGCCGCACCGGGGAGCTGTTTTTT. It is translated as CASKSNRGRTGELFF.

The CDR3 loop is CASSLYRTGPYREQFF. DNA for the CDR3: TGCGCCAGCAGCCTATATCGGACAGGGCCTTATAGGGAGCAGTTCTTC. This chain links TRBV5-1 with TRBJ2-1; 8 positions match TRBD1. This CDR3 contains 16 residues. Trimming removed 4 bases from V and 10 bases from J; junction bases left unmatched: 16. Germline CDR1 and CDR2: SGHRS and YFSETQ.